This TCR beta chain was recovered during a study of neoadjuvant anti-PD-1 for oral cavity cancer. Time point in this sample: after neoadjuvant nivolumab, at surgical resection. Stage II-IVA oral cavity squamous cell carcinoma was new and untreated by systemic or radiation therapy. No culture or expansion preceded analysis of these blood cells. Germline assignment: CDR1 LGHNA and CDR2 YSLEER. The CDR3 is made up of 15 amino acids. Deletions cut 1 base from V and 4 bases from J, with 10 bases between. Sequencing was performed with immunoSEQ multiplex PCR; in TCRdb, only in-frame clones are kept and a portion is missing. The sample contains 6,000 to 9,000 clones, 67% of which appear only once.

This receptor was taken from a person aged 35 to 85 with oral cavity squamous cell carcinoma. The gene calls are TRBV4-3 and TRBJ1-4; D possibly corresponds to TRBD1 (5 bases). Material: PBMCs, obtained after nivolumab (anti-PD-1) treatment. CDR3 coding DNA: TGCGCCAGCAGCCAAGTTGGGGGTGGTAATGAAAAACTGTTTTTT. It yields the protein CASSQVGGGNEKLFF.